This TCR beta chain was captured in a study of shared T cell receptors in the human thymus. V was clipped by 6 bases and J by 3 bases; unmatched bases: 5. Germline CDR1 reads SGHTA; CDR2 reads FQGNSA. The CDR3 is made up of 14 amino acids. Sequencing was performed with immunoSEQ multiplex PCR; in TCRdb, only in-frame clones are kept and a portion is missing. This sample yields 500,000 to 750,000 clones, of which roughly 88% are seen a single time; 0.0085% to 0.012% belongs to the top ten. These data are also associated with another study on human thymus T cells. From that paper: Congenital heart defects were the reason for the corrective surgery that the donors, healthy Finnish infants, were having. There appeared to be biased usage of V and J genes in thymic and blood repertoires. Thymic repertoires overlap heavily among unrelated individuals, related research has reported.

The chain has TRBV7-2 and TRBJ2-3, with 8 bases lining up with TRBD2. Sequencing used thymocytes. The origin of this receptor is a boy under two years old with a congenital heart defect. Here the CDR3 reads CASRISGKTDTQYF. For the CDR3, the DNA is TGTGCCAGCAGAATTAGCGGGAAGACAGATACGCAGTATTTT.